This T cell receptor (beta chain) appears in the sequencing data of a study of T cell changes during pregnancy in multiple sclerosis. Sequencing was performed with immunoSEQ multiplex PCR; in TCRdb, only in-frame clones are kept and a portion is missing. The sample contains 47,000 or so clones, approximately 93% of which appear only once. Trimming took 6 bases from V and 5 from J; bases not matched to a gene: 8. The length of the CDR3 is 14 residues. CDR1 is MNHEY and CDR2 is SVGAGI in the germline V gene. Sequenced material: CD4+ T cells from peripheral blood mononuclear cells, taken in the first trimester of pregnancy. This TCR was sampled from a female donor with multiple sclerosis, enrolled in a pregnancy study. The J gene is TRBJ2-3, the V gene TRBV6-5; 7 nucleotides line up with TRBD1. The CDR3 loop is CASSVTGSLDTQYF. The CDR3 DNA follows: TGTGCCAGCAGCGTGACAGGGTCCCTAGATACGCAGTATTTT.